The next 7 T cell receptor beta chains were all read from a single sample in a study of CD8+ T cells in alopecia areata. As to treatment: oral pan-JAK inhibitor, 5-10 mg twice daily. Extraction of RNA preceded its reverse transcription into cDNA, which served as the sequencing template. The data were produced by immunoSEQ multiplex PCR, yet TCRdb's version contains in-frame clones alone and is incomplete. The table shows roughly 190,000 clones, with about 65% occurring only once. The starting material was CD4+ T cells sorted from blood, obtained between weeks 49 and 50, from a patient treated with tofacitinib. These receptors all come from a human donor with alopecia areata.

V and J are TRBV25-1 and TRBJ1-6; D may be TRBD1 (6 bases). Germline V gene data show CDR1 as MGHDK and CDR2 as SYGVNS. Trimming stripped 0 bases from V and 7 bases from J, with 10 bases between. The CDR3 runs 15 residues. DNA for the CDR3: TGTGCCAGCAGTGAATATTACCAGGGGAATTCACCCCTCCACTTT. Protein product: CASSEYYQGNSPLHF. The full variable domain, with the rest looked up from reference TRBV25-1 and TRBJ1-6, is EADIYQTPRYLVIGTGKKITLECSQTMGHDKMYWYQQDPGMELHLIHYSYGVNSTEKGDLSSESTVSRIRTEHFPLTLESARPSHTSQYLCASSEYYQGNSPLHFGNGTRLTVT.

The rearrangement uses TRBV2 and TRBJ1-4; D uncertain. V shed 5 bases and J shed 2 bases, with 9 bases lying between them. This CDR3 contains 14 residues. Germline lookup yields CDR1 SNHLY and CDR2 FYNNEI. CDR3 sequence reads: CASSPLGTNEKLFF. In nucleotides, the CDR3 is TGTGCCAGCAGTCCCCTAGGGACTAATGAAAAACTGTTTTTT.

V gene TRBV10-2 combines with J gene TRBJ1-2; 9 bases match TRBD1. The CDR3 is made up of 13 amino acids. With 4 bases clipped from V and 7 bases from J, the junction kept 4 bases outside the gene matches. Germline CDR1 reads WSHSY; CDR2 reads SAAADI. CDR3 coding DNA: TGCGCCAGCAGTGGGACAGGGGAGGCTGGCTACACCTTC. This encodes CASSGTGEAGYTF.

This clone showed up just once. This sequence joins TRBV19 and TRBJ1-5, with a tentative D call TRBD1 (6 bases). Trimming cost V 6 bases and J 3 bases, with 12 bases left between them. CDR1 and CDR2 from the germline V gene are LNHDA and SQIVND (reference sequence). This CDR3 has 14 amino acids. This chain's CDR3 is CASRVRTDNQPQHF. As DNA, the CDR3 is TGTGCCAGTAGGGTCAGGACAGACAATCAGCCCCAGCATTTT. The entire variable domain, with the rest obtained from reference TRBV19 and TRBJ1-5, is as follows: DGGITQSPKYLFRKEGQNVTLSCEQNLNHDAMYWYRQDPGQGLRLIYYSQIVNDFQKGDIAEGYSVSREKKESFPLTVTSAQKNPTAFYLCASRVRTDNQPQHFGDGTRLSIL.

This clone was picked up a small number of times. The DNA for the CDR3 is TGTGCCAGCAGCAAAGCAGTTCGGACAGGGGGGACCTATAATTCACCCCTCCACTTT. Translation: CASSKAVRTGGTYNSPLHF. The rearrangement uses TRBV21-1 and TRBJ1-6; TRBD1, as called in the table, went unchecked against the DNA. TRBV21-1 is labeled a pseudogene. The CDR3 length is 19 residues.

The chain recombines TRBV30 with TRBJ1-1; 7 bases map to TRBD1. This CDR3 has 14 amino acids. Trimming at V came to 5 bases and at J to 1 base, leaving 7 bases not matched to a gene. Germline V gene sequence: CDR1 GTSNPN, CDR2 SVGIG (reference sequence). CDR3 sequence (DNA): TGTGCCTGGGAACGACAGGGCAGGAACACTGAAGCTTTCTTT. Protein: CAWERQGRNTEAFF.

The CDR3 is CASSSGQGNPHEQYF. The CDR3 coding sequence is TGTGCCAGCAGCTCGGGACAGGGGAACCCCCACGAGCAGTACTTC. This sequence joins TRBV11-2 and TRBJ2-7; 10 bases are shared with TRBD1. After removal of 4 bases from V and 5 bases from J, the junction contained 8 bases not matched to a gene. CDR3 size: 15 residues. Germline lookup yields CDR1 SGHAT and CDR2 FQNNGV.